This T cell receptor beta chain was recovered during a study of regulatory T cells in long-lasting Graves disease. This clonotype was seen many times. Investigators prepared the TCR beta libraries by applying iRepertoire HTBI primers and Arm-PCR of CDR3 regions. From the multiplex PCR reads, TCRdb called clonotypes with MiXCR, one entry per CDR3 protein. The sample has around 460,000 distinct CDR3 sequences; roughly a fifth are singletons. Per the germline V gene, CDR1 is MDHEN and CDR2 is SYDVKM. The CDR3 spans 13 residues. Trimming removed 5 bases from V and 4 bases from J, with 12 bases in between. The time point was: persistent/refractory GD, antithyroid drugs over 5 years with positive TRAb. PBMCs were the source of the RNA used for TCR sequencing.

The sequenced sample was peripheral blood mononuclear cells (PBMCs), obtained when the disease was refractory, from a patient treated with antithyroid drugs. The sequence derives from a female donor with Graves disease. The rearrangement uses TRBV28 and TRBJ2-7; D ambiguous. The CDR3 sequence is CASSPQVWYEQYF. Here the CDR3 DNA reads TGTGCCAGCAGTCCCCAAGTCTGGTACGAGCAGTACTTC.